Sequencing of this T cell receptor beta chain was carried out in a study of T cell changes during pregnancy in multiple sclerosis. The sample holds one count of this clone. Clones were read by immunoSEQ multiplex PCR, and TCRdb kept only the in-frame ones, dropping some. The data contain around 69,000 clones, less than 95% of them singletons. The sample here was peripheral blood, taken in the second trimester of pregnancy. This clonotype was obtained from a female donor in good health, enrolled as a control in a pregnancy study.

CDR3 bases: TGTGCCAGCAGCTCCAGACTCGTTACCCTTTACAATGAGCAGTTCTTC. It specifies CASSSRLVTLYNEQFF. This chain links TRBV13 with TRBJ2-1, with D unclear. Germline V CDR1 and CDR2: PRHDT, FYEKMQ (reference sequence). The CDR3 loop spans 16 amino acids. Trimming removed 4 bases at V and 4 bases at J, with 17 bases between.